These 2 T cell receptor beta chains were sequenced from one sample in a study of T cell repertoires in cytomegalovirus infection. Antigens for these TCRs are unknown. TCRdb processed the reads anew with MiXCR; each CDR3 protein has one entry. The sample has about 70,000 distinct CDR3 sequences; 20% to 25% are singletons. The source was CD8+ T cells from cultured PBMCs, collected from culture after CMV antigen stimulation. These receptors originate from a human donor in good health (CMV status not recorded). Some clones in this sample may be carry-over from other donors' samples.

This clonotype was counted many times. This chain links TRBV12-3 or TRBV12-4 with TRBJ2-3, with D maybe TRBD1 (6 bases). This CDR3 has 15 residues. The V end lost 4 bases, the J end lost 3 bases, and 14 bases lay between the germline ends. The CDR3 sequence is CASSSGTRGTDTQYF. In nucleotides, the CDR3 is TGTGCCAGCAGTTCTGGGACCAGGGGAACAGATACGCAGTATTTT.

The CDR3 bases are TGTGCCAGCAGCAAAGCGGGGGGGCAGTACGAGCAGTACTTC. Amino acids: CASSKAGGQYEQYF. This chain joins TRBV7-6 and TRBJ2-7; TRBD2 aligns across 10 bases. V trimming: 5 bases; J trimming: 4 bases; junction bases outside the gene matches: 5. The CDR3 runs to 14 residues. CDR1 is SGHVS, CDR2 FNYEAQ, per germline. Using reference TRBV7-6 and TRBJ2-7 for the parts outside the CDR3, the full variable domain is GAGVSQSPRYKVTKRGQDVALRCDPISGHVSLYWYRQALGQGPEFLTYFNYEAQQDKSGLPNDRFSAERPEGSISTLTIQRTEQRDSAMYRCASSKAGGQYEQYFGPGTRLTVT.